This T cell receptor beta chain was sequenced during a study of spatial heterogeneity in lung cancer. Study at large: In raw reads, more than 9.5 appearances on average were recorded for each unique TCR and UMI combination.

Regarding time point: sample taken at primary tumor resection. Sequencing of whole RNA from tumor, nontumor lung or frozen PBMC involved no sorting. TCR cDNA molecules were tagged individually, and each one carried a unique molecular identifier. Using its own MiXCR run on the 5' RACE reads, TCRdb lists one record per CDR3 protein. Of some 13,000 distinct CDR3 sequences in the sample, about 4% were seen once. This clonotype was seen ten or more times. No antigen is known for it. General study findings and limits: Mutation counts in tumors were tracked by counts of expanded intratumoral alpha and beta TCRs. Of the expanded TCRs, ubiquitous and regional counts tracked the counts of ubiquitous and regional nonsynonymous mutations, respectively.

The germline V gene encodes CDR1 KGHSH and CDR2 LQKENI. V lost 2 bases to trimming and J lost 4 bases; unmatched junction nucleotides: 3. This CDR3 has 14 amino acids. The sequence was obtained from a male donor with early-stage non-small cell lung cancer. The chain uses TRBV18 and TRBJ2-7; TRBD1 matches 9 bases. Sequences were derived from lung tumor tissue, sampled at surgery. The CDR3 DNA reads TGTGCCAGCTCACCAAGACAGGGGGTATACGAGCAGTACGTC. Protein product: CASSPRQGVYEQYV.